The source of this T cell receptor (beta chain) is a study of OX40 agonist ivuxolimab in advanced cancers. General observations from the study: People who partly responded at 0.1-3.0 mg/kg had some of the least clonal expansion seen.

With respect to this clone: Its antigen is not known.

V gave up 0 bases and J gave up 5 bases; unmatched junction bases: 9. The germline gives CDR1 MNHEY, CDR2 SMNVEV (reference sequence). The CDR3 is made up of 18 amino acids. Profiled with immunoSEQ multiplex PCR; TCRdb holds only in-frame clones, not every one. Altogether about 47,000 clones are present, around 80% being singletons, with the ten largest covering approximately 22%. This receptor was obtained from an adult with an advanced solid tumor such as melanoma, head and neck, liver or kidney cancer. The sample here was CD4+ or CD8+ T cells sorted from blood, taken in a trial of the OX40 agonist ivuxolimab. V and J are TRBV27 and TRBJ2-1; the match to TRBD2 covers 11 bases. The CDR3 DNA is TGTGCCAGCAGTTTATCAACCCCTCTAGCGGGAGGAAACAATGAGCAGTTCTTC. This gives the protein CASSLSTPLAGGNNEQFF.